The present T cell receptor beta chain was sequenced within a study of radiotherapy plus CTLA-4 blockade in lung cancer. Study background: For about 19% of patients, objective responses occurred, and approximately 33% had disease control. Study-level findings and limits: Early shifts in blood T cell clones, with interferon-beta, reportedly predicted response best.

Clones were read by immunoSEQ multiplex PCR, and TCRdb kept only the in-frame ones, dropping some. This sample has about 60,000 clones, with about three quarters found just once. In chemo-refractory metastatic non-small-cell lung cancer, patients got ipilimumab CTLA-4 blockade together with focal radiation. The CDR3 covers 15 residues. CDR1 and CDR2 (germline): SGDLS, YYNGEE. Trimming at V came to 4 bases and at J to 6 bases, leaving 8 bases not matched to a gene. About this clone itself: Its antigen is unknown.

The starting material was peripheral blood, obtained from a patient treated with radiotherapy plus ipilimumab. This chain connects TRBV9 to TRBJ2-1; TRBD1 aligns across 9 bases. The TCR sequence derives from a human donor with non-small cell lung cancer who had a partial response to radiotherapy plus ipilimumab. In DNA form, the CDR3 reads TGTGCCAGCAGCCTCACACAGACAGGGGGCAATGAGCAGTTCTTC. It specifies CASSLTQTGGNEQFF.